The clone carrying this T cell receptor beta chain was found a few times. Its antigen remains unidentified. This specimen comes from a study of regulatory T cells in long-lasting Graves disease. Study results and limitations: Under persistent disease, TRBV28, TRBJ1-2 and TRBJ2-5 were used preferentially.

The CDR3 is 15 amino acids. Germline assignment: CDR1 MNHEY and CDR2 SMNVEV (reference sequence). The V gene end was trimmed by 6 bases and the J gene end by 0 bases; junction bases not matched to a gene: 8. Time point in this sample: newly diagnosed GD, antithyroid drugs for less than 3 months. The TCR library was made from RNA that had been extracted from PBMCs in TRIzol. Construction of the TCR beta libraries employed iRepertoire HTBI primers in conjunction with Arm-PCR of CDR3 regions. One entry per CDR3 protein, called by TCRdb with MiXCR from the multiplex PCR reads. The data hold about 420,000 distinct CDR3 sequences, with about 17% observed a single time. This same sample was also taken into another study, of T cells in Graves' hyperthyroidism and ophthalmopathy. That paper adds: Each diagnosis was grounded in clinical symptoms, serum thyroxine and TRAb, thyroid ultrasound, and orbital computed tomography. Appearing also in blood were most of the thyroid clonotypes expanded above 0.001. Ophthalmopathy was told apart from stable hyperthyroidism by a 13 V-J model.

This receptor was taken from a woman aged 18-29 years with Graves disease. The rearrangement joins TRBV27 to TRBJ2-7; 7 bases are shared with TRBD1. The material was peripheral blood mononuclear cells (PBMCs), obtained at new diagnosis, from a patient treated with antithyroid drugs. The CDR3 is CASRELGQHSYEQYF. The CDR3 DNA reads TGTGCCAGCAGGGAACTGGGACAGCACTCCTACGAGCAGTACTTC.